Sequencing of this T cell receptor (beta chain) was carried out in a study of blood T cells in healthy people across ages. This CDR3 is 13 amino acids long. V lost 2 bases and J 8 bases, leaving 12 bases between the germline ends. Looked up from germline, CDR1 is SGHAT and CDR2 is FQNNGV. Sample-barcoded 5' priming and a J-beta primer mix drove a second PCR of 7 to 11 cycles. In TCRdb, the 5' RACE reads were re-called with MiXCR into one record per CDR3 protein. The sample records about 680,000 distinct CDR3 sequences, 49% being singletons. The chain uses TRBV11-2 and TRBJ1-2; no definite D call. The sequencing input was blood. The source is a woman aged 55 to 70 in good health. CDR3 bases: TGTGCCAGCAGCTTATCCCCACCATGGGGCTACACCTTC. Protein: CASSLSPPWGYTF.